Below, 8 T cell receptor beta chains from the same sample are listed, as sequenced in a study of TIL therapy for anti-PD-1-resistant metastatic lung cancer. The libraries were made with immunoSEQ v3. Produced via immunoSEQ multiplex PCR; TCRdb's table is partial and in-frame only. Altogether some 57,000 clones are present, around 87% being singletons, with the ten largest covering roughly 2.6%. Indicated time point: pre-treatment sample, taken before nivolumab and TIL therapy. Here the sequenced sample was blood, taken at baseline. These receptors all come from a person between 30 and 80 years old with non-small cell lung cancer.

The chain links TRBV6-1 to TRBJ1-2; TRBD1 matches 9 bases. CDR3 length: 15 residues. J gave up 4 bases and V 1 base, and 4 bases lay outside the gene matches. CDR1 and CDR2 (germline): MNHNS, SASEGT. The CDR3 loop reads CASSEGTGEVYGYTF. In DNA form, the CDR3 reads TGTGCCAGCAGTGAAGGGACAGGGGAGGTCTATGGCTACACCTTC.

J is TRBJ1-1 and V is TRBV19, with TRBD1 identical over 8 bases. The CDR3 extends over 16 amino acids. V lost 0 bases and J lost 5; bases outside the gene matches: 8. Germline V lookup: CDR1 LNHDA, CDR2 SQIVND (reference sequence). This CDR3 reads CASSIDLTQGATEAFF. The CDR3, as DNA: TGTGCCAGTAGTATAGATCTGACGCAGGGGGCAACTGAAGCTTTCTTT.

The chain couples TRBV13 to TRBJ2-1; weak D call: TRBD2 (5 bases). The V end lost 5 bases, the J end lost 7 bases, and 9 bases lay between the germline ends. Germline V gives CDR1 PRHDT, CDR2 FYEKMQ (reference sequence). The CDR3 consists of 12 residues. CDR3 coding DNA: TGTGCCAGCAGCCTACCGGGGAATGAGCAGTTCTTC. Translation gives CASSLPGNEQFF.

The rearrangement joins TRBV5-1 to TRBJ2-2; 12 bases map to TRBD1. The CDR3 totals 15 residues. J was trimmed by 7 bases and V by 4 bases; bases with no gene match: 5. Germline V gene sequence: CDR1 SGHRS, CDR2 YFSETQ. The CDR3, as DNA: TGCGCCAGCAGCCCCGGGACAGGGGGCGGCGGGGAGCTGTTTTTT. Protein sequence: CASSPGTGGGGELFF.

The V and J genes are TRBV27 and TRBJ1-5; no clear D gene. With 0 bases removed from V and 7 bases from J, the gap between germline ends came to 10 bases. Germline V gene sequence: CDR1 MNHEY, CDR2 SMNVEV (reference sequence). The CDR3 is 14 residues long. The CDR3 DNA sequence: TGTGCCAGCAGTTTATCGCGGGGTAGGCAGCCCCAGCATTTT. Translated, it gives CASSLSRGRQPQHF.

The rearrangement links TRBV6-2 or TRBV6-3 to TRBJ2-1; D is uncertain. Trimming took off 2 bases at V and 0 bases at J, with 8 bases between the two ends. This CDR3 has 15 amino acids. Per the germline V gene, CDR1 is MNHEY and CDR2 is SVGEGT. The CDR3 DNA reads TGTGCCAGCAGTTACCCAGGAAGCTCCTACAATGAGCAGTTCTTC. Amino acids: CASSYPGSSYNEQFF.

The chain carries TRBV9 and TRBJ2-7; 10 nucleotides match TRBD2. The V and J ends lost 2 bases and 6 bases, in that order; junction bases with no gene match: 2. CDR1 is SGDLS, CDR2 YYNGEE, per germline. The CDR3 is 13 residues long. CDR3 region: CASSVLAGGEQYF. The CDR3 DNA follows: TGTGCCAGCAGCGTTTTAGCGGGGGGCGAGCAGTACTTC.

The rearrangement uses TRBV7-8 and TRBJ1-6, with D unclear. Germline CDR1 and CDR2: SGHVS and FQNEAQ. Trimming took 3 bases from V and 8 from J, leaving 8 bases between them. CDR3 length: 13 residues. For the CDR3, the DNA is TGTGCCAGCAGCTTGAAAGTGGATTCACCCCTCCACTTT. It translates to CASSLKVDSPLHF.